A single sample gave rise to the 25 T cell receptor beta chains below, sequenced in a study of naive and memory T cell subsets. The beta constant-region primer was an equimolar mix of two oligonucleotides covering TRBC1 and TRBC2. Four rounds of PCR amplified the ligated cDNA using nested alpha and beta constant-region primers plus SP2. TCRdb analysed the UMI-ligation and nested PCR reads with MiXCR anew, one entry per CDR3 protein. The sample has 120,000 or so distinct CDR3 sequences; approximately 37% are singletons. Sequencing used central memory CD4+ T cells from blood. The receptors derive from a human donor in good health.

This clonotype was counted only a few times. The V and J genes are TRBV30 and TRBJ2-7; 12 positions match TRBD2. CDR1 and CDR2 (germline): GTSNPN, SVGIG (reference sequence). Trimming at V came to 2 bases and at J to 7 bases, leaving 6 bases not matched to a gene. The CDR3 is 14 residues long. In nucleotides, the CDR3 is TGTGCCTGGAGTAAGGTACTAGCGGGAGGTGAGCAGTACTTC. This encodes CAWSKVLAGGEQYF.

The V call is TRBV6-2 or TRBV6-3, the J call TRBJ2-3, with D unclear. The V end was cut by 5 bases, the J end by 1 base, with 10 bases between. The CDR3 is 14 residues long. Germline-derived CDR1 and CDR2 are MNHEY and SVGEGT. In DNA form, the CDR3 reads TGTGCCAGCAGTATCGACTCCGGCACAGATACGCAGTATTTT. Its translation is CASSIDSGTDTQYF.

This rearrangement joins TRBV7-3 to TRBJ2-2; D might be TRBD1 (6 bases). Germline assignment: CDR1 SGHTA and CDR2 FQGTGA. The V gene lost 6 bases and the J gene lost 1 base, with 15 bases spanning the gap. The length of the CDR3 is 16 residues. The CDR3, as DNA: TGTGCCAGCAGTTACACAGGGATCCAGAACACCGGGGAGCTGTTTTTT. Amino acid sequence: CASSYTGIQNTGELFF.

V and J are TRBV28 and TRBJ2-7; no definite D call. The CDR3 sequence is 14 residues long. Germline CDR1 is MDHEN and CDR2 is SYDVKM. The V and J ends lost 6 bases and 0 bases respectively, with 12 bases between them. CDR3 region: CASRVSRLSYEQYF. The CDR3 DNA follows: TGTGCCAGCAGGGTCTCCAGGCTCTCCTACGAGCAGTACTTC.

This clonotype was seen only a few times. The rearrangement uses TRBV4-1 and TRBJ2-3, with D hard to call. Trimming removed 3 bases from V and 0 bases from J, with 7 bases in between. CDR3 size: 14 residues. Germline loops: CDR1 MGHRA, CDR2 YSYEKL. The chain's CDR3 is CASSQQRSTDTQYF. The CDR3 region has the DNA TGCGCCAGCAGCCAGCAGAGAAGCACAGATACGCAGTATTTT.

The table lists this clonotype with a few counts. This chain uses TRBV6-1 with TRBJ1-5; 7 nucleotides match TRBD1. This CDR3 is built from 17 residues. Germline V lookup: CDR1 MNHNS, CDR2 SASEGT. The J segment lost 4 bases and the V segment lost 7 bases, leaving 16 bases of the junction unmatched. Here the CDR3 DNA reads TGTGCCAGCACCCCGAGTGCCGGGACAGTGAAAAATCAGCCCCAGCATTTT. Translated, it gives CASTPSAGTVKNQPQHF.

The rearrangement uses TRBV6-1 and TRBJ1-1; no reliable D call. The V gene lost 8 bases and the J gene lost 0 bases, with 13 bases spanning the gap. The CDR3 runs to 14 residues. Germline V CDR1 and CDR2: MNHNS, SASEGT. This CDR3 reads CASGPEVMNTEAFF. The CDR3 DNA sequence: TGTGCCAGCGGGCCAGAAGTAATGAACACTGAAGCTTTCTTT.

In this sample, this clonotype turned up a few times. The chain recombines TRBV6-6 with TRBJ2-7; maybe TRBD1 (6 bases). V lost 5 bases and J 4 bases, leaving 15 bases between the germline ends. This CDR3 has 14 amino acids. CDR1 and CDR2 (germline): MNHNY, SVGAGI (reference sequence). The CDR3 loop is CASSTAGTRYEQYF. The CDR3 DNA sequence: TGTGCCAGCAGTACAGCCGGGACACGATACGAGCAGTACTTC.

The CDR3 reads CASSTGDNTGELFF. CDR3 sequence (DNA): TGCGCCAGCAGTACAGGAGATAACACCGGGGAGCTGTTTTTT. The chain has TRBV4-3 and TRBJ2-2, with a weak D call TRBD1 (5 bases). V was clipped by 6 bases and J by 2 bases, with 10 bases between them. Germline loops: CDR1 LGHNA, CDR2 YSLEER. The CDR3 has 14 amino acids.

The chain employs TRBV2 and TRBJ2-2, with TRBD1 matching 8 bases. The ends lost 7 bases at V and 3 bases at J; junction bases unmatched: 4. The germline V gene encodes CDR1 SNHLY and CDR2 FYNNEI. The CDR3 extends over 14 amino acids. The CDR3 here is CASKTGGYTGELFF. The CDR3 DNA reads as TGTGCCAGCAAAACAGGGGGATACACCGGGGAGCTGTTTTTT. The full variable domain, rest sourced from reference TRBV2 and TRBJ2-2, is EPEVTQTPSHQVTQMGQEVILRCVPISNHLYFYWYRQILGQKVEFLVSFYNNEISEKSEIFDDQFSVERPDGSNFTLKIRSTKLEDSAMYFCASKTGGYTGELFFGEGSRLTVL.

The chain links TRBV20-1 to TRBJ2-1; D may be TRBD2 (6 bases). V shed 3 bases and J shed 5 bases, with 8 bases lying between them. This CDR3 comprises 12 residues. Germline loops: CDR1 DFQATT, CDR2 SNEGSKA (reference sequence). CDR3 DNA sequence: TGCAGTGCTAGTAAGCGGGACAATGAGCAGTTCTTC. Protein product: CSASKRDNEQFF.

This clonotype has at least ten counts. An end of the junction does not agree with germline; a read error may underlie this. The rearrangement links TRBV7-7 to TRBJ2-1; 12 bases are a match to TRBD2. There are 16 residues in the CDR3. The V gene's germline CDR1 is SSHAT and CDR2 FNYEAQ (reference sequence). CDR3 sequence (DNA): TGTGCTAGCAGCGTACCGACTAGCGGGAGTACGGATGAGCAGTTCTTC. It translates to CASSVPTSGSTDEQFF.

The V gene is TRBV20-1, the J gene TRBJ2-7; TRBD2 aligns across 14 bases. V lost 2 bases to trimming and J lost 6 bases; unmatched junction nucleotides: 3. CDR1 is DFQATT and CDR2 is SNEGSKA in the germline V gene (reference sequence). The CDR3 extends over 14 amino acids. CDR3 nucleotides: TGCAGTGCTAGAATCGGACTAGCGGGAGGCGAGCAGTACTTC. It yields the protein CSARIGLAGGEQYF.

The V and J genes are TRBV9 and TRBJ1-1; D gene ambiguous. The CDR3 is made up of 15 amino acids. Per germline, CDR1 SGDLS and CDR2 YYNGEE. The V end was cut by 6 bases, the J end by 3 bases, with 18 bases between. In DNA, the CDR3 is TGTGCCAGCAACCCGATAGGGTCTCTGGACACTGAAGCTTTCTTT. As protein: CASNPIGSLDTEAFF. The full variable domain, with the rest looked up from reference TRBV9 and TRBJ1-1, is DSGVTQTPKHLITATGQRVTLRCSPRSGDLSVYWYQQSLDQGLQFLIQYYNGEERAKGNILERFSAQQFPDLHSELNLSSLELGDSALYFCASNPIGSLDTEAFFGQGTRLTVV.

The V call is TRBV24-1, the J call TRBJ1-1; D may be TRBD1 (6 bases). Trimming cost V 10 bases and J 4 bases, with 15 bases left between them. The CDR3 is 13 residues long. Germline V gene sequence: CDR1 KGHDR, CDR2 SFDVKD. The CDR3 spells CATADSSFTEAFF. CDR3 nucleotides: TGTGCCACGGCGGACAGTTCGTTCACTGAAGCTTTCTTT.

The chain uses TRBV6-6 and TRBJ2-5; D uncertain. The germline CDR1 and CDR2 sequences are MNHNY and SVGAGI (reference sequence). The CDR3 loop spans 13 amino acids. Trimming took 6 bases from V and 5 from J, leaving 13 bases between them. The CDR3 nucleotides are TGTGCCAGCAGCTCCCTTATTACGGAGACCCAGTACTTC. Its protein product is CASSSLITETQYF.

The chain uses TRBV28 and TRBJ2-1; 8 nucleotides line up with TRBD1. Per the germline V gene, CDR1 is MDHEN and CDR2 is SYDVKM. V gave up 7 bases and J gave up 7 bases; unmatched junction bases: 18. This CDR3 is built from 17 residues. In nucleotides, the CDR3 is TGTGCCAGCACCTTGGGTGGAGTGGGCAGGGGGCGAAATGAGCAGTTCTTC. Residues: CASTLGGVGRGRNEQFF.

The chain is built from TRBV19 and TRBJ2-1; D is unresolved. This CDR3 spans 18 amino acids. V shed 0 bases and J shed 5 bases, with 20 bases lying between them. Germline V gene sequence: CDR1 LNHDA, CDR2 SQIVND (reference sequence). CDR3 in DNA: TGTGCCAGTAGTATAGATCGGCCGTTTCGTGAGGTTGACAATGAGCAGTTCTTC. This sequence encodes CASSIDRPFREVDNEQFF.

There are a few counts of this clonotype. The chain carries TRBV28 and TRBJ1-2; D unclear. Trimming shortened V by 8 bases and J by 4 bases, and 17 bases separated the two germline ends. The CDR3 has 14 amino acids. The germline V gene encodes CDR1 MDHEN and CDR2 SYDVKM. The CDR3 region has the DNA TGTGCCAGCGGCGGCAGCCTGTTGAGCTATGGCTACACCTTC. It codes for CASGGSLLSYGYTF.

This clonotype was seen at least ten times. The chain is built from TRBV29-1 and TRBJ2-2, with a tentative D call TRBD2 (6 bases). The CDR3 has 12 residues. Trimming stripped 5 bases from V and 4 bases from J, with 8 bases between. Looked up from germline, CDR1 is SQVTM and CDR2 is ANQGSEA. CDR3 bases: TGCAGCGTTTCGCGGGGCACCGGGGAGCTGTTTTTT. Amino acids: CSVSRGTGELFF.

The rearrangement uses TRBV28 and TRBJ2-2; D might be TRBD1 (6 bases). Per germline, CDR1 MDHEN and CDR2 SYDVKM. The CDR3 totals 12 residues. The ends were cut back, 8 bases at V and 6 bases at J, with 10 bases in the middle. The CDR3 bases are TGTGCCAGCGGCAGGGGACCCGGGGAGCTGTTTTTT. Translation gives CASGRGPGELFF.

The V and J genes are TRBV20-1 and TRBJ2-6, with D unresolved. The ends were cut back, 3 bases at V and 0 bases at J, with 3 bases in the middle. There are 13 residues in the CDR3. Germline V gives CDR1 DFQATT, CDR2 SNEGSKA (reference sequence). DNA of the CDR3: TGCAGTGCTAGGGGCTCTGGGGCCAACGTCCTGACTTTC. It is translated as CSARGSGANVLTF.

The chain employs TRBV7-9 and TRBJ2-3, with TRBD2 matching over 9 bases. This CDR3 comprises 16 residues. Germline CDR1 is SEHNR and CDR2 is FQNEAQ (reference sequence). The junction had 7 bases not matched to a gene; V was cut back by 3 bases and J by 3 bases. CDR3 residues: CASSFFSGSWTDTQYF. DNA for the CDR3: TGTGCCAGCAGCTTTTTTAGCGGGAGTTGGACAGATACGCAGTATTTT. Combining the CDR3 with reference TRBV7-9 and TRBJ2-3 gives the whole variable domain DTGVSQNPRHKITKRGQNVTFRCDPISEHNRLYWYRQTLGQGPEFLTYFQNEAQLEKSRLLSDRFSAERPKGSFSTLEIQRTEQGDSAMYLCASSFFSGSWTDTQYFGPGTRLTVL.

J is TRBJ2-5 and V is TRBV5-1; 7 nucleotides line up with TRBD1. CDR3 size: 13 residues. Germline V lookup: CDR1 SGHRS, CDR2 YFSETQ. With 4 bases clipped from V and 2 bases from J, the junction kept 2 bases outside the gene matches. The CDR3 DNA reads TGCGCCAGCAGCCCGGACAGGCAAGAGACCCAGTACTTC. This codes for CASSPDRQETQYF. Full variable domain (outside the CDR3, taken from reference TRBV5-1 and TRBJ2-5): KAGVTQTPRYLIKTRGQQVTLSCSPISGHRSVSWYQQTPGQGLQFLFEYFSETQRNKGNFPGRFSGRQFSNSRSEMNVSTLELGDSALYLCASSPDRQETQYFGPGTRLLVL.

The V and J genes are TRBV6-5 and TRBJ2-5; 8 bases map to TRBD1. CDR3 length: 15 residues. In germline, CDR1 is MNHEY, CDR2 SVGAGI. Trimming cost V 0 bases and J 3 bases; bases outside gene matches: 3. As DNA, the CDR3 is TGTGCCAGCAGTTACTCTAGACAGGGGAAAGAGACCCAGTACTTC. Protein: CASSYSRQGKETQYF.